This TCR beta chain was sequenced during a study of blood T cell repertoires in COVID-19. Profiling relied on immunoSEQ multiplex PCR, and the TCRdb table lists in-frame clones only, not all of them. The data hold a few hundred thousand clones, with around 89% observed a single time. The clonotype comes from a man aged 40-50 years with acute or convalescent COVID-19. What was sequenced was peripheral blood.

The CDR3 region is CASSLVWGRESTDTQYF. DNA of the CDR3: TGTGCCAGCAGCTTAGTCTGGGGGCGGGAGAGCACAGATACGCAGTATTTT. The V and J genes are TRBV7-9 and TRBJ2-3; a weak D match, TRBD2 (7 bases). V dropped 1 base and J dropped 0 bases, with 14 bases sitting between them. Germline lookup yields CDR1 SEHNR and CDR2 FQNEAQ (reference sequence). CDR3 size: 17 residues. Looking up the rest from reference TRBV7-9 and TRBJ2-3 gives the full variable domain: DTGVSQNPRHKITKRGQNVTFRCDPISEHNRLYWYRQTLGQGPEFLTYFQNEAQLEKSRLLSDRFSAERPKGSFSTLEIQRTEQGDSAMYLCASSLVWGRESTDTQYFGPGTRLTVL.